This T cell receptor (beta chain) was sequenced during a study of T-cell reconstitution after alpha-beta-depleted transplantation in children. Study outcomes and limitations: Several hundred graft clones that had expanded were reportedly the source of alpha-beta T cells about two months after transplant. Recipient T cells and thymic progenitors that survived gave rise to the high TCRbeta diversity observed at day 60 in some patients.

The CDR3 extends over 12 amino acids. The V gene lost 3 bases and the J gene lost 7 bases, with 9 bases spanning the gap. The germline V gene has CDR1 SGHTA and CDR2 FQGNSA. Unique molecular identifiers were incorporated when the TCRbeta library was constructed. TCRdb ran MiXCR on the PCR reads and lists one entry per CDR3 protein. The sample lists about 830,000 distinct CDR3 sequences, about 16% occurring once. This clonotype was counted a few times. The antigen is not known. The chain is built from TRBV7-2 and TRBJ2-5; D might be TRBD2 (6 bases). This sequence was found in a male patient between 10 and 17 years old who had a stem cell transplant for acute lymphoblastic leukemia, so the T cells may come from the graft donor. Sequencing used PBMCs, mostly from graft donor cells, obtained 360 days after TCRalphabeta/CD19-depleted stem cell transplant. The CDR3 region is CASSLEGPTQYF. The DNA of the CDR3 is TGTGCCAGCAGCTTGGAGGGGCCGACCCAGTACTTC.